This is a list of T cell receptor beta chains from one sample in a study of blood T cell repertoires in COVID-19. Produced via immunoSEQ multiplex PCR; TCRdb's table is partial and in-frame only. Among 390,000 or so clones listed, around 89% were seen once. Sequenced material: peripheral blood. These receptors were taken from a woman in her thirties with COVID-19, enrolled during active disease. CDR3s include the opening cysteine and the closing phenylalanine or tryptophan. Each record gives: V gene, J gene, CDR3 protein.

v_gene: TRBV25-1; j_gene: TRBJ1-3; CDR3aa: CASSEYTQGSSGNTIYF
v_gene: TRBV21-1; j_gene: TRBJ2-5; CDR3aa: CASSKVRGGGLETQYF
v_gene: TRBV18; j_gene: TRBJ1-1; CDR3aa: CASSPRAGGNTEAFF
v_gene: TRBV18; j_gene: TRBJ1-3; CDR3aa: CASSLNTGGASGNTIYF
v_gene: TRBV6-1; j_gene: TRBJ2-4; CDR3aa: CASSEKGRGTKNIQYF
v_gene: TRBV4-1; j_gene: TRBJ1-5; CDR3aa: CASSSAERGNQPQHF
v_gene: TRBV28; j_gene: TRBJ2-7; CDR3aa: CASSSGTGVYEQYF
v_gene: TRBV7-6; j_gene: TRBJ2-5; CDR3aa: CASSSGAGVQETQYF
v_gene: TRBV2; j_gene: TRBJ2-7; CDR3aa: CASSEDQPGQHNPEQYF
v_gene: TRBV4-3; j_gene: TRBJ1-3; CDR3aa: CASSQFALLGASGNTIYF
v_gene: TRBV5-1; j_gene: TRBJ2-3; CDR3aa: CASSRAGGTDTQYF
v_gene: TRBV11-2; j_gene: TRBJ2-1; CDR3aa: CASRVAGTNNEQFF
v_gene: TRBV27; j_gene: TRBJ1-1; CDR3aa: CASRTGGTEAFF
v_gene: TRBV5-1; j_gene: TRBJ2-7; CDR3aa: CASSFLDIGNEQYF
v_gene: TRBV6-6; j_gene: TRBJ1-1; CDR3aa: CASSPQGTEAFF
v_gene: TRBV6-5; j_gene: TRBJ2-3; CDR3aa: CASSYLKGDTDTQYF
v_gene: TRBV2; j_gene: TRBJ2-3; CDR3aa: CASSQGGTDTQYF
v_gene: TRBV3-1/TRBV3-2; j_gene: TRBJ2-2; CDR3aa: CASSQASRELFF
v_gene: TRBV10-3; j_gene: TRBJ2-5; CDR3aa: CAISEAVEETQYF
v_gene: TRBV5-4; j_gene: TRBJ2-5; CDR3aa: CASSLAGVAETQYF
v_gene: TRBV4-2; j_gene: TRBJ2-4; CDR3aa: CASSQEAGRGADIQYF
v_gene: TRBV3-1/TRBV3-2; j_gene: TRBJ2-2; CDR3aa: CASSQPLAGGNPGELFF
v_gene: TRBV15; j_gene: TRBJ2-2; CDR3aa: CATSREGVAGGLSNTGELFF